This T cell receptor (beta chain) was recovered during a study of T cells after posttransplantation cyclophosphamide. Study-wide results and caveats: Later blood repertoires were often dominated by clones from the donor CD8+ memory compartment. Recipient CMV seropositivity and CMV reactivation strongly tracked TRB clonality.

In regard to this clone: The antigen is not known.

The CDR3 totals 15 residues. V lost 2 bases to trimming and J lost 9 bases, with 17 bases between them. CDR1 MNHNS and CDR2 SASEGT come from the germline V gene. Busulfan-fludarabine conditioning, marrow transplant, and cyclophosphamide on days +3 and +4 were administered. Measured with immunoSEQ multiplex PCR; TCRdb has only the in-frame clones, and not every one. The profile shows about 6,700 clones, 81% of them singletons. The J gene is TRBJ1-5, the V gene TRBV6-1; no reliable D call. The sample in question was PBMCs, obtained after allogeneic stem cell transplant with posttransplant cyclophosphamide. The receptor comes from a female patient aged 50-59 years who received an allogeneic stem cell transplant from a related donor, was CMV-positive, and had no GVHD. Some T cells may have come from the graft donor. CDR3 in DNA: TGTGCCAGCAGTGAAAGCGCCAGTGGAGTTATGCCCCAGCATTTT. The encoded protein is CASSESASGVMPQHF.